Listed here are 4 T cell receptor beta chains from one sample, sequenced in a study of T cells in Graves' hyperthyroidism and ophthalmopathy. Amplification of TCR beta CDR3 regions was performed using RNA transcripts as template. First-round RT-PCR with HTBI primers amplified the TCR CDR3 region. TCRdb independently ran MiXCR on the multiplex PCR reads; one entry per CDR3 protein. The sample contains around 600,000 distinct CDR3 sequences, around 13% of which appear only once. Sequencing was done on a sample of blood. These receptors were obtained from a woman aged 50 to 60 with Graves' ophthalmopathy.

This CDR3 is CAANPQGITNEKLFF. CDR3 DNA: TGTGCCGCAAATCCTCAAGGGATAACTAATGAAAAACTGTTTTTT. The V and J genes are TRBV6-2 or TRBV6-3 and TRBJ1-4, with D hard to call. Trimming removed 11 bases at V and 1 base at J, with 17 bases between. CDR3 length: 15 residues. CDR1 is MNHEY, CDR2 SVGEGT, per germline.

There are many counts of this clonotype. The chain couples TRBV7-3 to TRBJ2-1; 10 positions match TRBD2. CDR3 length: 15 amino acids. The germline V gene encodes CDR1 SGHTA and CDR2 FQGTGA. V was pared by 2 bases and J by 7 bases, with 5 bases of the junction left unmatched. CDR3 bases: TGTGCCAGCAGCTTACTCGGGACTAGCGTTAATGAGCAGTTCTTC. Translation: CASSLLGTSVNEQFF.

This clonotype has a count of ten or more. J is TRBJ2-5 and V is TRBV24-1; 7 positions agree with TRBD1. Germline V gene lookup returns CDR1 KGHDR and CDR2 SFDVKD. V shed 3 bases and J 4 bases; nucleotides not matched to a gene: 4. The CDR3 runs 14 residues. DNA of the CDR3: TGTGCCACCAGTGATATGACAGGGTTAGAGACCCAGTACTTC. Its translation: CATSDMTGLETQYF.

This clonotype was detected ten times or more. V and J are TRBV27 and TRBJ1-4; TRBD1 aligns across 7 bases. With 5 bases clipped from V and 8 bases from J, the junction kept 8 bases outside the gene matches. This CDR3 has 14 amino acids. Germline values: CDR1 MNHEY, CDR2 SMNVEV (reference sequence). The CDR3 here is CASSADRVGEKLFF. The CDR3 DNA follows: TGTGCCAGCAGTGCCGACAGGGTGGGGGAAAAACTGTTTTTT.